These 30 T cell receptor beta chains were sequenced from one sample in a study of beta chain features in type 1 diabetes (dated by TCRdb to about 2018). Library creation used the immunoSEQ multiplex PCR assay. The entire amount of isolated RNA was reverse transcribed using the High Capacity cDNA Reverse Transcription Kit, so the sequenced TCRB transcripts were expressed ones. In its TCRdb copy, this immuneACCESS table keeps in-frame sequences only and misses some clones. Where compared with another copy, unresolved V genes explain less than half of these, and the others have no known cause. In all, the sample holds more than 350,000 clones, and roughly 11% of those were seen once. The ten top clones hold around 0.05% of the sample. Sequenced material: naive CD4+ T cells from blood. The cell subset or site tag for this specimen amounts to: true naive CD4+ T cells. The receptors derive from a woman under 30 in good health.

This clone has more than one count but fewer than ten. The chain recombines TRBV5-1 with TRBJ1-6; 7 bases match TRBD1. From germline, CDR1 is SGHRS and CDR2 YFSETQ. The CDR3 length is 17 residues. Losses at the gene ends were 1 base for V and 0 bases for J; bases not matched to a gene: 4. The CDR3 nucleotides read TGCGCCAGCAGCTTGAGGGGACAGAGCTCCTATAATTCACCCCTCCACTTT. Translation: CASSLRGQSSYNSPLHF.

This clone was found a few times. This chain links TRBV28 with TRBJ2-1; no firm D call. CDR3 length equals 15 residues. V shed 5 bases and J shed 0 bases, with 11 bases lying between them. Germline lookup yields CDR1 MDHEN and CDR2 SYDVKM. The CDR3 region has the DNA TGTGCCAGCAGTGCCTACCTTAGCTCCTACAATGAGCAGTTCTTC. Encoded protein: CASSAYLSSYNEQFF.

The chain joins TRBV7-2 to TRBJ2-7; D not certain. Trimming removed 2 bases at V and 4 bases at J, with 15 bases between. This CDR3 spans 15 amino acids. The germline CDR1 and CDR2 sequences are SGHTA and FQGNSA. The CDR3: CASSLSWSNFYEQYF. DNA for the CDR3: TGTGCCAGCAGCTTATCTTGGAGCAACTTTTACGAGCAGTACTTC.

The V gene is TRBV7-2, the J gene TRBJ1-6, with 7 bases aligning to TRBD1. The germline V gene has CDR1 SGHTA and CDR2 FQGNSA. With V trimmed by 2 bases and J by 6 bases, 7 bases remained unmatched. This CDR3 has 16 residues. The CDR3 protein is CASSLNQGGFNSPLHF. DNA of the CDR3: TGTGCCAGCAGCTTAAACCAAGGGGGCTTTAATTCACCCCTCCACTTT. The variable domain in full, completed from reference TRBV7-2 and TRBJ1-6, reads GAGVSQSPSNKVTEKGKDVELRCDPISGHTALYWYRQSLGQGLEFLIYFQGNSAPDKSGLPSDRFSAERTGGSVSTLTIQRTQQEDSAVYLCASSLNQGGFNSPLHFGNGTRLTVT.

This clone turned up a few times. This chain joins TRBV28 and TRBJ1-6; the D gene is possibly TRBD1 (6 bases). V was clipped by 4 bases and J by 7 bases, with 11 bases between them. The CDR3 covers 14 residues. Per germline, CDR1 MDHEN and CDR2 SYDVKM. The CDR3 coding sequence is TGTGCCAGCAGTTGGGGGAGGGGGAATTCACCCCTCCACTTT. It encodes CASSWGRGNSPLHF. Complete variable domain (other parts from reference TRBV28 and TRBJ1-6): DVKVTQSSRYLVKRTGEKVFLECVQDMDHENMFWYRQDPGLGLRLIYFSYDVKMKEKGDIPEGYSVSREKKERFSLILESASTNQTSMYLCASSWGRGNSPLHFGNGTRLTVT.

The chain couples TRBV30 to TRBJ1-1; maybe TRBD1 (5 bases). Looked up from germline, CDR1 is GTSNPN and CDR2 is SVGIG (reference sequence). The CDR3 extends over 14 amino acids. The V and J ends lost 0 bases and 6 bases respectively, with 14 bases between them. The CDR3 DNA sequence: TGTGCCTGGAGTGTACTCAGGGTAAGACCTGAAGCTTTCTTT. Its translation: CAWSVLRVRPEAFF.

This clone was detected only a few times. This chain connects TRBV15 to TRBJ2-1; possible D gene TRBD2, 6 bases. This CDR3 comprises 13 residues. Germline CDR1 and CDR2: LNHNV and YYDKDF (reference sequence). Between the trimmed V and J ends, which lost 0 bases and 8 bases, there was a span of 8 bases. This CDR3 is CATSRDPGDEQFF. CDR3 coding DNA: TGTGCCACCAGCAGAGATCCGGGGGATGAGCAGTTCTTC. Full variable domain (remainder filled in from reference TRBV15 and TRBJ2-1): DAMVIQNPRYQVTQFGKPVTLSCSQTLNHNVMYWYQQKSSQAPKLLFHYYDKDFNNEADTPDNFQSRRPNTSFCFLDIRSPGLGDTAMYLCATSRDPGDEQFFGPGTRLTVL.

The chain recombines TRBV4-1 with TRBJ1-1, with D unresolved. The CDR3 length is 15 residues. The V end lost 1 base, the J end lost 0 bases, and 9 bases lay between the germline ends. Germline CDR1 MGHRA, CDR2 YSYEKL. The CDR3 reads CASSQVWLVNTEAFF. CDR3 DNA sequence: TGCGCCAGCAGCCAAGTTTGGTTGGTGAACACTGAAGCTTTCTTT.

This clone showed up just a few times. This chain uses TRBV5-1 with TRBJ2-1; 8 positions agree with TRBD1. This CDR3 has 15 amino acids. Germline trimming cut 5 bases from V and 4 bases from J; bases unmatched to any gene: 8. Germline V gene data show CDR1 as SGHRS and CDR2 as YFSETQ. The CDR3 region is CASRPQGAIYNEQFF. The CDR3 nucleotides are TGCGCCAGCAGACCCCAGGGGGCAATATACAATGAGCAGTTCTTC. Full variable domain (remainder filled in from reference TRBV5-1 and TRBJ2-1): KAGVTQTPRYLIKTRGQQVTLSCSPISGHRSVSWYQQTPGQGLQFLFEYFSETQRNKGNFPGRFSGRQFSNSRSEMNVSTLELGDSALYLCASRPQGAIYNEQFFGPGTRLTVL.

The chain links TRBV19 to TRBJ2-7; 9 bases match TRBD2. Germline loops: CDR1 LNHDA, CDR2 SQIVND (reference sequence). Unmatched junction bases numbered 3, after V lost 3 bases and J lost 3 bases. This CDR3 spans 14 amino acids. CDR3 amino acids: CASSISGSIYEQYF. CDR3 in DNA: TGTGCCAGTAGTATTAGCGGGAGTATCTACGAGCAGTACTTC.

The chain carries TRBV2 and TRBJ1-6; the D gene is possibly TRBD1 (5 bases). The germline V and J ends were trimmed by 4 bases and 0 bases, with 7 bases remaining between them. Germline assignment: CDR1 SNHLY and CDR2 FYNNEI. There are 15 residues in the CDR3. As DNA, the CDR3 is TGTGCCAGCAGTGCACAGGACTCCTATAATTCACCCCTCCACTTT. It specifies CASSAQDSYNSPLHF.

J is TRBJ1-3 and V is TRBV13, with a possible D match to TRBD1 (5 bases). Looked up from germline, CDR1 is PRHDT and CDR2 is FYEKMQ (reference sequence). CDR3 size: 14 residues. Between the trimmed V and J ends, which lost 4 bases and 4 bases, there was a span of 11 bases. For the CDR3, the DNA is TGTGCCAGCAGCTGGGTCAGGGTAGGAAACACCATATATTTT. It codes for CASSWVRVGNTIYF. The full variable domain, its missing parts supplied by reference TRBV13 and TRBJ1-3, is AAGVIQSPRHLIKEKRETATLKCYPIPRHDTVYWYQQGPGQDPQFLISFYEKMQSDKGSIPDRFSAQQFSDYHSELNMSSLELGDSALYFCASSWVRVGNTIYFGEGSWLTVV.

This clone was picked up a small number of times. The rearrangement links TRBV29-1 to TRBJ2-3, with 12 bases lining up with TRBD2. V trimming: 8 bases; J trimming: 6 bases; junction bases outside the gene matches: 9. The CDR3 is 14 residues long. Germline lookup yields CDR1 SQVTM and CDR2 ANQGSEA. CDR3 in DNA: TGCAGCTCCCGACTAGCGGGGGTTCCGGATACGCAGTATTTT. Its protein is CSSRLAGVPDTQYF.

The chain couples TRBV15 to TRBJ2-3; D is possibly TRBD1 (6 bases). There are 17 residues in the CDR3. Trimming shortened V by 3 bases and J by 2 bases, and 18 bases separated the two germline ends. CDR1 is LNHNV and CDR2 is YYDKDF in the germline V gene (reference sequence). CDR3 coding DNA: TGTGCCACCAGCAGGACCCCGGGACAAATCATCACAGATACGCAGTATTTT. Its translation is CATSRTPGQIITDTQYF.

The J gene is TRBJ2-5, the V gene TRBV29-1; D remains unclear. V was cut by 5 bases and J by 2 bases, with 12 bases left in between. Germline V gives CDR1 SQVTM, CDR2 ANQGSEA. The CDR3 covers 13 residues. The CDR3 protein is CSVPRAEQETQYF. The CDR3 coding sequence is TGCAGCGTTCCCCGGGCAGAGCAAGAGACCCAGTACTTC.

This clone appeared a few times. The chain employs TRBV27 and TRBJ2-1; D may match TRBD1 or TRBD2 (5 bases each). Trimming left V 5 bases short and J 9 bases short, with 14 bases between. The CDR3 is 13 amino acids. Germline V CDR1 and CDR2: MNHEY, SMNVEV (reference sequence). The CDR3 reads CASSVRVEGEQFF. The CDR3 region has the DNA TGTGCCAGCAGTGTCAGGGTTGAGGGTGAGCAGTTCTTC.

A single count supports this clone. The V and J genes are TRBV2 and TRBJ1-4; D might be TRBD1 (6 bases). With 4 bases removed from V and 5 bases from J, the gap between germline ends came to 8 bases. Per germline, CDR1 SNHLY and CDR2 FYNNEI. The CDR3 runs to 13 residues. CDR3 region: CASSGTENEKLFF. CDR3 nucleotides: TGTGCCAGCAGTGGGACAGAAAATGAAAAACTGTTTTTT.

This chain connects TRBV7-9 to TRBJ1-1; TRBD1 is a possible D gene (5 bases). Looked up from germline, CDR1 is SEHNR and CDR2 is FQNEAQ (reference sequence). CDR3 size: 11 residues. Trimming left V 3 bases short and J 10 bases short, with 9 bases between. Here the CDR3 reads CASSLQGGAFF. CDR3 bases: TGTGCCAGCAGCTTGCAGGGAGGAGCTTTCTTT.

The chain recombines TRBV7-9 with TRBJ2-6; 8 bases are a match to TRBD1. Germline trimming cut 9 bases from V and 0 bases from J; bases unmatched to any gene: 10. CDR3 length: 17 amino acids. Germline V gene sequence: CDR1 SEHNR, CDR2 FQNEAQ (reference sequence). The chain's CDR3 is CASEQGVTLSGANVLTF. In DNA form, the CDR3 reads TGTGCCAGTGAACAGGGGGTGACTCTCTCTGGGGCCAACGTCCTGACTTTC. The complete variable domain, with remaining parts taken from reference TRBV7-9 and TRBJ2-6, reads DTGVSQNPRHKITKRGQNVTFRCDPISEHNRLYWYRQTLGQGPEFLTYFQNEAQLEKSRLLSDRFSAERPKGSFSTLEIQRTEQGDSAMYLCASEQGVTLSGANVLTFGAGSRLTVL.

This sequence joins TRBV4-2 and TRBJ2-1, with D unresolved. This CDR3 is built from 15 residues. Trimming removed 0 bases from V and 3 bases from J, with 9 bases in between. In germline, CDR1 is LGHNA, CDR2 YNFKEQ. CDR3 in amino acids: CASSQEAISYNEQFF. CDR3 sequence (DNA): TGTGCCAGCAGCCAAGAGGCAATCAGCTACAATGAGCAGTTCTTC.

This clone occurred a few times. The chain employs TRBV4-2 and TRBJ2-7, with no clear D. The germline V gene encodes CDR1 LGHNA and CDR2 YNFKEQ. V lost 4 bases and J lost 4, with 14 bases in between. This CDR3 region has 14 residues. Written as DNA, the CDR3 is TGTGCCAGCAGCCGCCTTGTGGTTGATTACGAGCAGTACTTC. Protein sequence: CASSRLVVDYEQYF.

There are a few counts of this clone. The chain carries TRBV7-2 and TRBJ2-1; tentatively, D is TRBD2 (5 bases). Germline loops: CDR1 SGHTA, CDR2 FQGNSA. V lost 1 base and J 8 bases, leaving 9 bases between the germline ends. This CDR3 has 13 amino acids. CDR3 nucleotide sequence: TGTGCCAGCAGCTTAGTTTCGGAGGATGAGCAGTTCTTC. Residues: CASSLVSEDEQFF. Based on the CDR3 plus reference TRBV7-2 and TRBJ2-1, the full variable domain is GAGVSQSPSNKVTEKGKDVELRCDPISGHTALYWYRQSLGQGLEFLIYFQGNSAPDKSGLPSDRFSAERTGGSVSTLTIQRTQQEDSAVYLCASSLVSEDEQFFGPGTRLTVL.

The sample holds a few counts of this clone. The V call is TRBV19, the J call TRBJ1-5; 9 nucleotides line up with TRBD1. J gave up 0 bases and V 7 bases, and 4 bases lay outside the gene matches. CDR1 is LNHDA and CDR2 is SQIVND in the germline V gene (reference sequence). This CDR3 is built from 15 residues. The CDR3 DNA follows: TGTGCCAGTAAACCGGGACAGGGTAGCAATCAGCCCCAGCATTTT. It is translated as CASKPGQGSNQPQHF. Full variable domain (missing parts from reference TRBV19 and TRBJ1-5): DGGITQSPKYLFRKEGQNVTLSCEQNLNHDAMYWYRQDPGQGLRLIYYSQIVNDFQKGDIAEGYSVSREKKESFPLTVTSAQKNPTAFYLCASKPGQGSNQPQHFGDGTRLSIL.

Note on this clone: One end of the junction fails to match germline, which may point to a read error. The rearrangement links TRBV2 to TRBJ1-2; unclear D gene. The CDR3 is made up of 11 amino acids. Per germline, CDR1 SNHLY and CDR2 FYNNEI. The CDR3 reads CASSPGSGHTF. CDR3 DNA sequence: TGTGCCAGCAGCCCTGGTTCTGGCCACACCTTC.

In the case of this clone: Other DNA sequences in this sample translate to the same CDR3. The chain couples TRBV2 to TRBJ2-3; no reliable D call. The CDR3 runs 12 residues. CDR1 and CDR2 (germline): SNHLY, FYNNEI. Deletions cut 1 base from V and 4 bases from J, with 3 bases between. The CDR3 loop reads CASSEVPDTQYF. CDR3 nucleotides: TGTGCCAGCAGTGAAGTGCCAGATACGCAGTATTTT.

The chain links TRBV5-1 to TRBJ1-6; 10 nucleotides agree with TRBD1. Germline V gene sequence: CDR1 SGHRS, CDR2 YFSETQ. V lost 4 bases and J lost 10; bases outside the gene matches: 11. This CDR3 is 16 amino acids long. Written as DNA, the CDR3 is TGCGCCAGCAGCAACCAACCCGGGACAGGGGACTCACCCCTCCACTTT. It yields the protein CASSNQPGTGDSPLHF.

The gene calls are TRBV30 and TRBJ2-2; D gene uncertain. The CDR3 length is 13 residues. CDR1 is GTSNPN and CDR2 is SVGIG in the germline V gene (reference sequence). The V gene lost 3 bases and the J gene lost 6 bases, with 11 bases spanning the gap. The CDR3 spells CAWRHGKPGELFF. DNA for the CDR3: TGTGCCTGGAGGCATGGGAAGCCCGGGGAGCTGTTTTTT.

This rearrangement joins TRBV27 to TRBJ2-3; D is unclear. V lost 2 bases and J lost 5, with 8 bases in between. The CDR3 consists of 13 residues. CDR1 MNHEY and CDR2 SMNVEV come from the germline V gene (reference sequence). In DNA, the CDR3 is TGTGCCAGCAGTTTACTTCCGTTAGATACGCAGTATTTT. Translating gives CASSLLPLDTQYF.

This clone was observed a handful of times. The CDR3 protein is CASSLGPADSDTQYF. CDR3 coding DNA: TGTGCCAGCAGCTTAGGGCCAGCGGATTCAGATACGCAGTATTTT. The chain links TRBV7-2 to TRBJ2-3; maybe TRBD2 (5 bases). Per the germline V gene, CDR1 is SGHTA and CDR2 is FQGNSA. CDR3 length equals 15 residues. V lost 1 base, J lost 4 bases, and 12 bases lay in between.

The rearrangement joins TRBV7-2 to TRBJ1-5; no reliable D call. CDR3 size: 13 residues. V lost 4 bases and J lost 6, with 10 bases in between. CDR1 and CDR2 (germline): SGHTA, FQGNSA. In DNA form, the CDR3 reads TGTGCCAGCAGCTCAACGGATAGTCAGCCCCAGCATTTT. Amino acid sequence: CASSSTDSQPQHF.